This passage covers 24 T cell receptor beta chains from one sample sequenced in a study of T-cell reconstitution after alpha-beta-depleted transplantation in children. Unique molecular identifiers were incorporated during preparation of the TCRbeta library. TCRdb processed the PCR reads anew with MiXCR; each CDR3 protein has one entry. Here the sample spans approximately 300,000 distinct CDR3 sequences, more than 9% being singletons. The sample here was peripheral blood, taken 180 days after TCRalphabeta/CD19-depleted stem cell transplant. The receptors stem from a male patient aged 2 to 9 who had a stem cell transplant for chronic granulomatous disease, so the T cells may come from the graft donor.

The DNA of the CDR3 is TGTGCCAGCAGCCTGGGGGGAACCCCTACGGGAGAGCAGTACTTC. It encodes CASSLGGTPTGEQYF. V gene TRBV5-4 combines with J gene TRBJ2-7; possible D gene TRBD2, 6 bases. Germline-derived CDR1 and CDR2 are SGHNT and YYREEE (reference sequence). The CDR3 extends over 15 amino acids. V lost 4 bases, J lost 7 bases, and 21 bases lay in between.

This clonotype was counted at least ten times. The gene calls are TRBV9 and TRBJ2-1, with 11 bases fitting TRBD2. Trimming at V came to 3 bases and at J to 3 bases, leaving 5 bases not matched to a gene. This CDR3 region has 16 residues. Germline V gene data show CDR1 as SGDLS and CDR2 as YYNGEE. DNA for the CDR3: TGTGCCAGCAGCGCGACGACTAGCGGGAACTACAATGAGCAGTTCTTC. Protein sequence: CASSATTSGNYNEQFF.

This clonotype was counted many times. The V gene is TRBV13, the J gene TRBJ2-3, with D hard to call. Germline V gene sequence: CDR1 PRHDT, CDR2 FYEKMQ (reference sequence). V dropped 5 bases and J dropped 6 bases, with 6 bases sitting between them. The CDR3 is made up of 11 amino acids. The CDR3 loop reads CASSERDTQYF. The CDR3, as DNA: TGTGCCAGCAGCGAGAGGGATACGCAGTATTTT.

This clonotype has ten or more counts. V is TRBV10-3 and J is TRBJ2-4; D not certain. CDR3 length: 11 amino acids. The V end lost 9 bases, the J end lost 6 bases, and 9 bases lay between the germline ends. Germline V gives CDR1 ENHRY, CDR2 SYGVKD. CDR3 in amino acids: CAIPQPNIQYF. DNA for the CDR3: TGTGCCATTCCCCAGCCAAACATTCAGTACTTC.

This clonotype was recorded a few times. The CDR3 DNA is TGTGCCAGCAGCGGAATCGGAGTCACCAATCGACCCCCCTCTGGAAACACCATATATTTT. Protein product: CASSGIGVTNRPPSGNTIYF. This sequence joins TRBV12-3 or TRBV12-4 and TRBJ1-3, with no clear D. The CDR3 extends over 20 amino acids. The ends were cut back, 6 bases at V and 0 bases at J, with 27 bases in the middle.

As for this clonotype: A much bigger clone sits one base away, suggesting this may be a read error. V and J are TRBV24-1 and TRBJ2-2, with D possibly being TRBD1 or TRBD2 (5 bases each). Germline-derived CDR1 and CDR2 are KGHDR and SFDVKD. This CDR3 contains 15 residues. The CDR3 spells CAASELGASTGELFF. In nucleotides, the CDR3 is TGTGCCGCCAGTGAACTCGGGGCTTCCACCGGGGAGCTGTTTTTT.

This clonotype was found many times. This chain uses TRBV29-1 with TRBJ2-1; possible D gene TRBD2, 6 bases. V dropped 3 bases and J dropped 3 bases, with 12 bases sitting between them. Germline CDR1 reads SQVTM; CDR2 reads ANQGSEA. The CDR3 is 14 residues long. For the CDR3, the DNA is TGCAGCGTTGATGGCGGGAAATTCTACAATGAGCAGTTCTTC. This sequence encodes CSVDGGKFYNEQFF.

In this sample, this clonotype turned up many times. V usage is TRBV12-3 or TRBV12-4 and J usage is TRBJ1-5; perhaps TRBD1 as D (6 bases). The CDR3 runs to 15 residues. The V gene lost 5 bases and the J gene lost 3 bases, with 14 bases spanning the gap. This CDR3 is CASSAFRTDNQPQHF. Written as DNA, the CDR3 is TGTGCCAGCAGTGCTTTTAGGACAGACAATCAGCCCCAGCATTTT.

The chain couples TRBV18 to TRBJ1-1, with D hard to call. Looked up from germline, CDR1 is KGHSH and CDR2 is LQKENI. V was shortened by 2 bases and J by 1 base, with 17 bases between the two germline ends. The CDR3 is 17 residues long. CDR3 sequence reads: CASSPVGRLDWNTEAFF. The CDR3 coding sequence is TGTGCCAGCTCACCAGTTGGTAGGCTAGACTGGAACACTGAAGCTTTCTTT.

This clonotype has only a few counts. The chain uses TRBV7-2 and TRBJ2-6, with 8 positions matching TRBD2. From germline, CDR1 is SGHTA and CDR2 FQGNSA. The CDR3 is 19 residues long. V lost 0 bases to trimming and J lost 5 bases; unmatched junction nucleotides: 12. DNA of the CDR3: TGTGCCAGCAGCTTAGCTTTAGGTAGCGGGGTCCTCTGGGCCAACGTCCTGACTTTC. This sequence encodes CASSLALGSGVLWANVLTF.

At least ten counts were recorded for this clonotype. The CDR3 loop is CSAGRGNTEAFF. The DNA for the CDR3 is TGCAGTGCCGGACGGGGGAACACTGAAGCTTTCTTT. This chain links TRBV20-1 with TRBJ1-1, with unresolved D. The germline V gene encodes CDR1 DFQATT and CDR2 SNEGSKA (reference sequence). The V end was cut by 6 bases, the J end by 1 base, with 9 bases between. The CDR3 is 12 residues long.

At least ten counts were recorded for this clonotype. The chain uses TRBV12-3 or TRBV12-4 and TRBJ2-1, with a possible D match to TRBD1 (6 bases). The CDR3 extends over 16 amino acids. Trimming removed 7 bases from V and 3 bases from J, with 19 bases in between. The CDR3 loop is CASTRKQGPGYNEQFF. The CDR3 region has the DNA TGTGCCAGCACCCGCAAACAGGGTCCGGGCTACAATGAGCAGTTCTTC.

This clonotype was recorded at least ten times. This chain joins TRBV20-1 and TRBJ2-3; D remains ambiguous. Germline V gene sequence: CDR1 DFQATT, CDR2 SNEGSKA (reference sequence). The V end was cut by 3 bases, the J end by 6 bases, with 10 bases between. The length of the CDR3 is 12 residues. CDR3 nucleotides: TGCAGTGCTAGGGGCCCGGCTGATACGCAGTATTTT. Translated: CSARGPADTQYF.

This clonotype was observed many times. The CDR3 sequence: CASSWGTGGLETQYF. In DNA form, the CDR3 reads TGTGCCAGCAGTTGGGGGACAGGGGGCCTAGAGACCCAGTACTTC. The rearrangement uses TRBV6-5 and TRBJ2-5; 12 bases are a match to TRBD1. The germline V gene has CDR1 MNHEY and CDR2 SVGAGI. J gave up 4 bases and V 4 bases, and 4 bases lay outside the gene matches. This CDR3 comprises 15 residues.

Ten or more counts support this clonotype. V and J are TRBV11-2 and TRBJ2-3; 11 nucleotides match TRBD2. This CDR3 is 16 amino acids long. In germline, CDR1 is SGHAT, CDR2 FQNNGV. V lost 5 bases and J lost 1; bases outside the gene matches: 5. The CDR3 DNA sequence: TGTGCCAGCAGCGTACTAGCGGGAGCGGGCACAGATACGCAGTATTTT. Protein sequence: CASSVLAGAGTDTQYF.

J is TRBJ2-3 and V is TRBV7-8; D may be TRBD1 (6 bases). CDR1 SGHVS and CDR2 FQNEAQ come from the germline V gene. CDR3 length: 15 amino acids. Trimming pared 5 bases from V and 3 bases from J, leaving 15 bases between. The CDR3, as DNA: TGTGCCAGCAGCCCCACACAGGGTAGGACAGATACGCAGTATTTT. Protein: CASSPTQGRTDTQYF.

This clonotype was counted many times. The V call is TRBV4-3, the J call TRBJ2-1; 8 nucleotides line up with TRBD2. The trim removed 5 bases at V and 3 bases at J, leaving 9 bases unmatched. Germline V CDR1 and CDR2: LGHNA, YSLEER. The CDR3 is 16 amino acids. CDR3 sequence (DNA): TGCGCCAGCAGCAACAAGCGGGAGCGACGCTACAATGAGCAGTTCTTC. This gives the protein CASSNKRERRYNEQFF.

This clonotype was counted at least ten times. The chain carries TRBV13 and TRBJ2-7; the D gene could be TRBD1 or TRBD2 (5 bases each). Germline V gene sequence: CDR1 PRHDT, CDR2 FYEKMQ (reference sequence). V was shortened by 3 bases and J by 2 bases, with 11 bases between the two germline ends. This CDR3 contains 14 residues. The CDR3 coding sequence is TGTGCCAGCAGCTTGAGGGGCAGTACCTACGAGCAGTACTTC. As protein: CASSLRGSTYEQYF.

In its sample, this clonotype was seen many times. V usage is TRBV20-1 and J usage is TRBJ2-4; the match to TRBD2 covers 8 bases. The CDR3 sequence is 19 residues long. Trimming took 0 bases from V and 0 from J; bases not matched to a gene: 13. Per germline, CDR1 DFQATT and CDR2 SNEGSKA (reference sequence). The DNA of the CDR3 is TGCAGTGCTAGAGATATTAAGGCGGGAGGTCAAGAAGCCAAAAACATTCAGTACTTC. The encoded protein is CSARDIKAGGQEAKNIQYF.

This clonotype has at least ten counts. This sequence joins TRBV6-6 and TRBJ2-5; D possibly corresponds to TRBD2 (5 bases). Germline CDR1 and CDR2: MNHNY and SVGAGI (reference sequence). This CDR3 contains 11 residues. V lost 1 base and J lost 14, with 11 bases in between. The DNA for the CDR3 is TGTGCCAGCAGTTACTGGGAGACCCGATACTTC. Its translation is CASSYWETRYF.

This clonotype was found a few times. The CDR3 loop is CASSQVRGQYNSPLHF. For the CDR3, the DNA is TGTGCCAGCAGCCAAGTCCGGGGACAGTATAATTCACCCCTCCACTTT. The chain links TRBV4-2 to TRBJ1-6, with 7 bases fitting TRBD1. This CDR3 is 16 amino acids long. V lost 1 base and J lost 4; bases outside the gene matches: 4. CDR1 and CDR2 (germline): LGHNA, YNFKEQ.

This clonotype was observed many times. The chain combines TRBV2 with TRBJ2-5; D may be TRBD1 or TRBD2 (5 bases each). V gave up 8 bases and J gave up 1 base, with 32 bases separating them. The CDR3 covers 20 residues. Germline CDR1 is SNHLY and CDR2 is FYNNEI. This CDR3 reads CASVYRRVMGVGEVQETQYF. The CDR3 DNA sequence: TGTGCCAGCGTTTACAGGCGGGTAATGGGCGTGGGGGAAGTCCAAGAGACCCAGTACTTC. The whole variable domain, filled in from reference TRBV2 and TRBJ2-5, reads EPEVTQTPSHQVTQMGQEVILRCVPISNHLYFYWYRQILGQKVEFLVSFYNNEISEKSEIFDDQFSVERPDGSNFTLKIRSTKLEDSAMYFCASVYRRVMGVGEVQETQYFGPGTRLLVL.

A note on this clonotype: This clone may be a read error of a much larger clone one base away. The gene calls are TRBV6-2 or TRBV6-3 and TRBJ2-2; perhaps TRBD2 as D (6 bases). Germline-derived CDR1 and CDR2 are MNHEY and SVGEGT. The CDR3 is 12 residues long. In DNA form, the CDR3 reads TGTGCCAGCAGTTACCCCGGCGGGGAGCTGCTTTTT. Protein: CASSYPGGELLF.

This clonotype was seen many times. The chain couples TRBV6-1 to TRBJ1-5; tentatively, D is TRBD1 (6 bases). CDR1 MNHNS and CDR2 SASEGT come from the germline V gene. The ends were cut back, 3 bases at V and 0 bases at J, with 12 bases in the middle. The length of the CDR3 is 16 residues. The CDR3 here is CASSDRDRSSNQPQHF. DNA of the CDR3: TGTGCCAGCAGTGACCGAGACAGGAGTAGCAATCAGCCCCAGCATTTT.